The 24 T cell receptor beta chains below all came from one sample that was sequenced in a study of CD8 T cells in ankylosing spondylitis. MiXCR, run by TCRdb on the 5' RACE reads, gives a single entry per CDR3 protein. The data contain some 270,000 distinct CDR3 sequences, roughly 32% of them seen just once; the ten biggest clones take up roughly 4.2%. Sequencing was performed on blood, either unsorted or a sorted T cell fraction (not recorded which). These receptors came from a male donor with ankylosing spondylitis or in good health (not recorded which).

V usage is TRBV12-3 or TRBV12-4 and J usage is TRBJ2-3; TRBD1 is a possible D gene (6 bases). Trimming took off 5 bases at V and 3 bases at J, with 12 bases between the two ends. The CDR3 has 14 residues. In nucleotides, the CDR3 is TGTGCCAGCAGTCCCGACAGGCTGACAGATACGCAGTATTTT. Encoded protein: CASSPDRLTDTQYF.

This chain joins TRBV6-5 and TRBJ2-7; perhaps TRBD2 as D (7 bases). The CDR3 runs to 13 residues. V lost 4 bases, J lost 5 bases, and 12 bases lay in between. CDR1 is MNHEY and CDR2 is SVGAGI in the germline V gene. DNA of the CDR3: TGTGCCAGCAGTTTAACAGGGAGGGACGAGCAGTACTTC. Translating gives CASSLTGRDEQYF.

This clonotype was counted between two and nine times. The chain carries TRBV5-5 and TRBJ2-5; maybe TRBD2 (6 bases). Germline assignment: CDR1 SGHKS and CDR2 YYEKEE (reference sequence). The ends were cut back, 3 bases at V and 3 bases at J, with 15 bases in the middle. This CDR3 comprises 15 residues. CDR3 in DNA: TGTGCCAGCAGCTACCTGATGATAGCGGAAGAGACCCAGTACTTC. It codes for CASSYLMIAEETQYF.

In this sample, this clonotype turned up a few times. The V and J genes are TRBV15 and TRBJ1-2, with D maybe TRBD1 (5 bases). V was shortened by 3 bases and J by 8 bases, with 25 bases between the two germline ends. This CDR3 contains 17 residues. Germline CDR1 reads LNHNV; CDR2 reads YYDKDF (reference sequence). CDR3 nucleotides: TGTGCCACCAGCAGTGGGCGGGTTGGGGGAAGAACTAAAGGCTACACCTTC. It is translated as CATSSGRVGGRTKGYTF.

This chain connects TRBV28 to TRBJ2-3; TRBD1 matches 12 bases. This CDR3 comprises 15 residues. Germline V gene data show CDR1 as MDHEN and CDR2 as SYDVKM. Trimming cost V 2 bases and J 12 bases; bases outside gene matches: 9. CDR3 DNA sequence: TGTGCCAGCAGTTTACTTCCGGGACAGGGGGCGCGTCAGTATTTT. Its protein product is CASSLLPGQGARQYF.

J is TRBJ2-2 and V is TRBV27, with a possible D match to TRBD2 (5 bases). CDR1 is MNHEY, CDR2 SMNVEV, per germline (reference sequence). V lost 4 bases to trimming and J lost 0 bases, with 18 bases between them. The CDR3 consists of 18 residues. This CDR3 reads CASSSPRGRGTNTGELFF. The CDR3 region has the DNA TGTGCCAGCAGTTCCCCCCGGGGTCGTGGTACGAACACCGGGGAGCTGTTTTTT.

This rearrangement joins TRBV10-2 to TRBJ2-5; D uncertain. Germline V gives CDR1 WSHSY, CDR2 SAAADI. The CDR3 sequence is 15 residues long. V lost 6 bases, J lost 0 bases, and 14 bases lay in between. CDR3: CASRAMSAYQETQYF. As DNA, the CDR3 is TGCGCCAGCAGGGCCATGTCCGCGTACCAAGAGACCCAGTACTTC.

This clonotype was observed a handful of times. V is TRBV20-1 and J is TRBJ2-1; 7 bases match TRBD1. Germline V gene sequence: CDR1 DFQATT, CDR2 SNEGSKA (reference sequence). The length of the CDR3 is 13 residues. Germline trimming cut 1 base from V and 9 bases from J; bases unmatched to any gene: 6. The CDR3 here is CSARGQGRGEQFF. The CDR3 DNA is TGCAGTGCTAGAGGACAGGGCCGCGGTGAGCAGTTCTTC.

The J gene is TRBJ2-1, the V gene TRBV6-1; 9 bases fit TRBD1. Germline V CDR1 and CDR2: MNHNS, SASEGT. Trimming removed 5 bases from V and 3 bases from J; junction bases left unmatched: 8. The length of the CDR3 is 16 residues. The CDR3 sequence is CASSTLGQGIYNEQFF. CDR3 DNA sequence: TGTGCCAGCAGTACCCTAGGACAGGGGATCTACAATGAGCAGTTCTTC.

As for this clonotype: Just one base apart from a much larger clone, this may be a read error. J is TRBJ2-6 and V is TRBV20-1, with D unclear. This CDR3 contains 15 residues. V lost 0 bases to trimming and J lost 0 bases, with 6 bases between them. CDR1 is DFQATT, CDR2 SNEGSKA, per germline (reference sequence). The CDR3 DNA follows: TGCAGTGCTAGAGAGGGTAGCTCTGGGGCCAACGTCCTGACTTTC. Its protein product is CSAREGSSGANVLTF.

At least ten counts were recorded for this clonotype. This rearrangement joins TRBV12-3 or TRBV12-4 to TRBJ1-5; the D is unclear. The CDR3 contains 13 residues. The ends were cut back, 3 bases at V and 2 bases at J, with 5 bases in the middle. CDR3: CASSFQGNQPQHF. The CDR3 DNA is TGTGCCAGCAGTTTCCAGGGCAATCAGCCCCAGCATTTT.

This clonotype has a handful of counts. J is TRBJ2-6 and V is TRBV9; D remains unclear. Germline V gene sequence: CDR1 SGDLS, CDR2 YYNGEE. Trimming pared 3 bases from V and 0 bases from J, leaving 7 bases between. The CDR3 sequence is 15 residues long. The CDR3 loop is CASSAMNSGANVLTF. DNA of the CDR3: TGTGCCAGCAGCGCTATGAACTCTGGGGCCAACGTCCTGACTTTC.

The CDR3 here is CASSRRDVKTQYF. In nucleotides, the CDR3 is TGTGCCAGCAGCCGCCGGGACGTAAAGACCCAGTACTTC. The genes are TRBV7-9 and TRBJ2-5; possibly TRBD1 or TRBD2 for D (5 bases each). Trimming left V 5 bases short and J 6 bases short, with 13 bases between. Germline CDR1 SEHNR, CDR2 FQNEAQ (reference sequence). The CDR3 extends over 13 amino acids.

The chain employs TRBV21-1 and TRBJ2-2; the DNA was not compared with TRBD2, the D call given in the table. TRBV21-1 is termed a pseudogene. The CDR3 spans 13 residues. The CDR3 protein is CASSNWRSGELFF. CDR3 coding DNA: TGTGCCAGCAGCAACTGGAGGTCCGGGGAGCTGTTTTTT.

The V and J genes are TRBV20-1 and TRBJ2-3; D gene uncertain. With 3 bases removed from V and 6 bases from J, the gap between germline ends came to 7 bases. The germline gives CDR1 DFQATT, CDR2 SNEGSKA (reference sequence). CDR3 size: 11 residues. The CDR3 DNA sequence: TGCAGTGCTAGTCCGGAGGATACGCAGTATTTT. It codes for CSASPEDTQYF.

V is TRBV7-8 and J is TRBJ2-2, with 7 bases lining up with TRBD1. The germline V gene has CDR1 SGHVS and CDR2 FQNEAQ. With 2 bases clipped from V and 5 bases from J, the junction kept 5 bases outside the gene matches. The CDR3 covers 15 residues. The CDR3 bases are TGTGCCAGCAGCTTATTCGGGACAGCTACCGGGGAGCTGTTTTTT. Translation gives CASSLFGTATGELFF.

The chain employs TRBV27 and TRBJ2-7; D assignment may be TRBD1 or TRBD2 (5 bases each). In germline, CDR1 is MNHEY, CDR2 SMNVEV (reference sequence). The V gene lost 8 bases and the J gene lost 3 bases, with 14 bases spanning the gap. The CDR3 has 13 residues. CDR3: CASGRGAHYEQYF. CDR3 in DNA: TGTGCCAGCGGACGAGGGGCGCACTACGAGCAGTACTTC.

The gene calls are TRBV20-1 and TRBJ1-1; D perhaps matches TRBD1 (6 bases). Trimming cost V 3 bases and J 0 bases, with 11 bases left between them. The CDR3 length is 14 residues. The V gene's germline CDR1 is DFQATT and CDR2 SNEGSKA (reference sequence). The CDR3 region has the DNA TGCAGTGCTAGGGACAGTCGCATGAACACTGAAGCTTTCTTT. Protein sequence: CSARDSRMNTEAFF.

The rearrangement uses TRBV29-1 and TRBJ2-5; D may be TRBD1 or TRBD2 (6 bases each). The V gene's germline CDR1 is SQVTM and CDR2 ANQGSEA. Trimming removed 1 base at V and 0 bases at J, with 12 bases between. This CDR3 has 15 amino acids. The CDR3 DNA follows: TGCAGCGTTGAAGGGGGGGCCCCGTACCAAGAGACCCAGTACTTC. This translates into CSVEGGAPYQETQYF.

V gene TRBV12-3 or TRBV12-4 combines with J gene TRBJ2-2; D might be TRBD1 (6 bases). V lost 7 bases and J lost 1, with 13 bases in between. This CDR3 region has 15 residues. CDR3: CASNLAQGNTGELFF. CDR3 sequence (DNA): TGTGCCAGCAACCTGGCACAGGGGAACACCGGGGAGCTGTTTTTT.

This clonotype was seen a handful of times. This sequence joins TRBV9 and TRBJ2-3, with 8 bases that match TRBD2. CDR1 and CDR2 from the germline V gene are SGDLS and YYNGEE. This CDR3 is built from 15 residues. Germline trimming cut 3 bases from V and 4 bases from J; bases unmatched to any gene: 7. The CDR3 DNA reads TGTGCCAGCAGCGCATCGGGGGGGCCCCCAGATACGCAGTATTTT. Protein sequence: CASSASGGPPDTQYF. Full variable domain (remainder filled in from reference TRBV9 and TRBJ2-3): DSGVTQTPKHLITATGQRVTLRCSPRSGDLSVYWYQQSLDQGLQFLIQYYNGEERAKGNILERFSAQQFPDLHSELNLSSLELGDSALYFCASSASGGPPDTQYFGPGTRLTVL.

The chain combines TRBV5-1 with TRBJ2-3; 9 bases align to TRBD2. The germline V gene has CDR1 SGHRS and CDR2 YFSETQ. The CDR3 runs to 16 residues. Unmatched junction bases numbered 12, after V lost 6 bases and J lost 4 bases. CDR3 DNA sequence: TGCGCCAGCATGGGCGGGGGGGCCGCAAGATCAGATACGCAGTATTTT. This codes for CASMGGGAARSDTQYF.

The table lists this clonotype with a few counts. The J gene is TRBJ1-1, the V gene TRBV20-1; 7 positions match TRBD1. This CDR3 has 12 residues. V shed 7 bases and J 1 base; nucleotides not matched to a gene: 3. The V gene's germline CDR1 is DFQATT and CDR2 SNEGSKA (reference sequence). The CDR3 reads CSVRQGNTEAFF. CDR3 sequence (DNA): TGCAGTGTCCGACAGGGGAACACTGAAGCTTTCTTT.

This clonotype was observed a few times. The chain links TRBV25-1 to TRBJ2-2; D ambiguous. Germline CDR1 MGHDK, CDR2 SYGVNS. Trimming took off 6 bases at V and 1 base at J, with 0 bases between the two ends. This CDR3 comprises 11 residues. The DNA of the CDR3 is TGTGCCAGCAGGAACACCGGGGAGCTGTTTTTT. Amino acid sequence: CASRNTGELFF.